A selection of T cell receptor beta chains follows, all from one sample in a study of blood T cell repertoires in COVID-19. The data were produced by immunoSEQ multiplex PCR, yet TCRdb's version contains in-frame clones alone and is incomplete. The data show some 160,000 clones, 85% to 90% seen once. Sequenced: peripheral blood. The receptors were gathered from a woman in her sixties with active COVID-19. Each CDR3 is given with its conserved first and last residue. A D gene is named only where the DNA matches it firmly. The listing skips clone size in some rows; elsewhere it reads once, few, many or a size class.

v_call,d_call,j_call,clone_size,cdr3_nt,cdr3_aa
TRBV6-2/TRBV6-3,-,TRBJ2-3,-,TGTGCCAGCAGTTCCCTCTACTCCCCCCGCACAGATACGCAGTATTTT,CASSSLYSPRTDTQYF
TRBV27,TRBD1,TRBJ1-5,-,TGTGCCAGCAGTTTTGAACCTCCTGGCAGGGGGTCTAGCAATCAGCCCCAGCATTTT,CASSFEPPGRGSSNQPQHF
TRBV11-3,TRBD1,TRBJ2-5,-,TGTGCCAGCAGCGCACAGGGGGGAGAGACCCAGTACTTC,CASSAQGGETQYF
TRBV28,TRBD2,TRBJ2-1,-,TGTGCCAGCAGTTTTCCAGACAGGCCGGGACTAGATAACAATGAGCAGTTCTTC,CASSFPDRPGLDNNEQFF
TRBV5-5,-,TRBJ1-2,-,TGTGCCAGCAGCTACGACAGAGCCTATGGCTACACCTTC,CASSYDRAYGYTF
TRBV4-3,TRBD1,TRBJ1-2,-,TGCGCCAGCAGCCAAGGCGTCCCAGGGGGAACCTATGGCTACACCTTC,CASSQGVPGGTYGYTF
TRBV7-2,TRBD2,TRBJ2-1,-,TGTGCCAGCAGCTCCGCAGCGGGAGGGCGCGAGCAGTTCTTC,CASSSAAGGREQFF
TRBV12-3/TRBV12-4,TRBD2,TRBJ2-1,-,TGTGCCAGCAGTTTAGGGGGGGGTGAGCAGTTCTTC,CASSLGGGEQFF
TRBV9,TRBD1,TRBJ1-1,-,TGTGCCAGCAGCGTAACGGGACAGGGTTTGACTGAAGCTTTCTTT,CASSVTGQGLTEAFF
TRBV4-1,-,TRBJ1-2,-,TGCGCCAGCAGCCAAGATGGCAGGGGATATGGCTACACCTTC,CASSQDGRGYGYTF
TRBV7-8,-,TRBJ2-3,-,TGTGCCAGCAGTCGTGACATTCGCGCGCAGTATTTT,CASSRDIRAQYF
TRBV28,-,TRBJ1-1,-,TGTGCCAGCACCGTTAGGGGGTCAGGGAACGCGGGCACTGAAGCTTTCTTT,CASTVRGSGNAGTEAFF
TRBV7-9,-,TRBJ1-5,-,TGTGCCAGCAGCTTAGGACACTTACCTTATAGCAATCAGCCCCAGCATTTT,CASSLGHLPYSNQPQHF
TRBV19,TRBD1,TRBJ2-5,-,TGTGCCAGTAACAGGGGAGCGAAAGAGACCCAGTACTTC,CASNRGAKETQYF
TRBV15,TRBD2,TRBJ2-2,-,TGTGCCACCAGCAGCGAGTGGACTAGCAGGACCGGGGAGCTGTTTTTT,CATSSEWTSRTGELFF
TRBV7-3,-,TRBJ2-7,-,TGTGCCAGCAGCCCAGGGGGGCCCTACGAGCAGTACTTC,CASSPGGPYEQYF
TRBV18,-,TRBJ2-7,-,TGTGCCAGCTCACCACGAAGAGCGGACCTGATGCGGATTACCTACGAGCAGTACTTC,CASSPRRADLMRITYEQYF
TRBV28,-,TRBJ1-3,-,TGTGCCAGCAGCCCGAAAGCCGTGACTGGAAACACCATATATTTT,CASSPKAVTGNTIYF
TRBV10-2,-,TRBJ1-5,once,TGCGCCAGCAGTGAGACAGGGAGTTGGGGTCAGCCCCAGCATTTT,CASSETGSWGQPQHF
TRBV5-1,-,TRBJ2-1,-,TGCGCCAGCAGCTTGCCCAAGAGTTCAGGTGAGCAGTTCTTC,CASSLPKSSGEQFF
TRBV9,TRBD2,TRBJ2-5,-,TGTGCCAGCAGCGTAGACCCGGGAGGGGAAAAGACCCAGTACTTC,CASSVDPGGEKTQYF
TRBV3-1/TRBV3-2,TRBD1,TRBJ2-7,-,TGTGCCAGCAGCCGCCCGGGACAGTCCTACGAGCAGTACTTC,CASSRPGQSYEQYF
TRBV5-1,-,TRBJ2-2,-,TGCGCCAGCAGCTTTGGTCAGGGGACCGGGGAGCTGTTTTTT,CASSFGQGTGELFF
TRBV6-5,TRBD1,TRBJ1-2,few,TGTGCCAGCAGTCCCGGACAGGGGAGGGTTGGCTACACCTTC,CASSPGQGRVGYTF
TRBV19,-,TRBJ1-4,-,TGTGCCAGTAGGAAGGCAGGGTCGTATGAAAAACTGTTTTTT,CASRKAGSYEKLFF
TRBV7-9,-,TRBJ2-2,-,TGTGCCAGCAGCTTAGGTACGAACACCGGGGAGCTGTTTTTT,CASSLGTNTGELFF
TRBV30,TRBD1,TRBJ1-2,-,TGTGCCTGGAGTATACGGACAGGGAACTATGGCTACACCTTC,CAWSIRTGNYGYTF
TRBV28,TRBD1,TRBJ2-7,-,TGTGCCAGCAGTAGGGGGCCTAGCTCCTACGAGCAGTACTTC,CASSRGPSSYEQYF
TRBV7-3,TRBD1,TRBJ2-2,-,TGTGCCAGCAGCCCACTAACGCGGGACAGGGGGTCCAACACCGGGGAGCTGTTTTTT,CASSPLTRDRGSNTGELFF
TRBV9,TRBD1,TRBJ2-4,-,TGTGCCAGCAGCGCACAGCCGGGACAGGGGGCCGGATCCAAAAACATTCAGTACTTC,CASSAQPGQGAGSKNIQYF
TRBV24-1,-,TRBJ2-6,-,TGTGCCACCAGTGACAGGGTTGCTGGGGCCAACGTCCTGACTTTC,CATSDRVAGANVLTF
TRBV30,-,TRBJ1-2,-,TGTGCCTGGAGTGTCGACTCGGCAGTGATCGATGGCTACACCTTC,CAWSVDSAVIDGYTF
TRBV11-2,TRBD2,TRBJ2-7,-,TGTGCCAGCAGCATAACGATGACTAGCGGGACGAGCGAGCAGTACTTC,CASSITMTSGTSEQYF
TRBV3-1/TRBV3-2,-,TRBJ2-2,-,TGTGCCAGCAGCCAAAGACTGATAGGACAGACCGGGGAGCTGTTTTTT,CASSQRLIGQTGELFF
TRBV9,TRBD2,TRBJ2-7,-,TGTGCCAGCAGCGTAGGCTCCCTGGCGGGAGGGCCTGGTTTGGGGGAGGAGCAGTACTTC,CASSVGSLAGGPGLGEEQYF
TRBV7-9,TRBD2,TRBJ2-7,-,TGTGCCAGCAGCCACGCTAGCGGGAGGGCGCTGGAGCAGTACTTC,CASSHASGRALEQYF
TRBV5-5,TRBD2,TRBJ2-3,-,TGTGCCAGCAGCTTGGGGCTAGCGGGGTCAAGGGATACGCAGTATTTT,CASSLGLAGSRDTQYF
TRBV27,-,TRBJ2-7,-,TGTGCCAGCAGTTTGGCGGGACTTTCCTACGAGCAGTACTTC,CASSLAGLSYEQYF
TRBV2,-,TRBJ1-4,few,TGTGCCAGCAGGGACAGCGTTAATGAAAAACTGTTTTTT,CASRDSVNEKLFF
TRBV3-1/TRBV3-2,TRBD2,TRBJ2-1,-,TGTGCCAGCAGCCCGCGGGGCGGGAGATATGAGCAGTTCTTC,CASSPRGGRYEQFF
TRBV19,TRBD2,TRBJ2-7,-,TGTGCCAGTAGGGCGGGGGGACGGAAGAACTACGAGCAGTACTTC,CASRAGGRKNYEQYF
TRBV6-5,TRBD1,TRBJ1-3,-,TGTGCCAGCAGCACGACAGGGCGGTTTGGAAACACCATATATTTT,CASSTTGRFGNTIYF
TRBV27,TRBD2,TRBJ2-3,-,TGTGCCAGCACCGGGGGGAATACGCAGTATTTT,CASTGGNTQYF
TRBV12-3/TRBV12-4,-,TRBJ1-2,once,TGTGCCAGCTTTCGACAGAGCAACTATGGCTACACCTTC,CASFRQSNYGYTF
TRBV2,TRBD1,TRBJ1-4,-,TGTGCCAGCAGTGAATTGGGACAGTATAATGAAAAACTGTTTTTT,CASSELGQYNEKLFF
TRBV7-9,TRBD2,TRBJ2-5,-,TGTGCCAGCAGCACCTATTTCACTAGCGGACAAGAGACCCAGTACTTC,CASSTYFTSGQETQYF
TRBV7-8,-,TRBJ1-1,once,TGTGCCAGCAGCGGACAGTACACTGAAGCTTTCTTT,CASSGQYTEAFF
TRBV5-4,-,TRBJ1-1,-,TGTGCCAGCAGCCGGGACACGGGTACTGAAGCTTTCTTT,CASSRDTGTEAFF
TRBV5-1,TRBD1,TRBJ2-7,-,TGCGCCAGCAGCTCGGGACAGGGGGCCTACGAGCAGTACTTC,CASSSGQGAYEQYF
TRBV9,-,TRBJ2-7,-,TGTGCCAGCAGCGTAGGTTGGGGCCCTTACGAGCAGTACTTC,CASSVGWGPYEQYF